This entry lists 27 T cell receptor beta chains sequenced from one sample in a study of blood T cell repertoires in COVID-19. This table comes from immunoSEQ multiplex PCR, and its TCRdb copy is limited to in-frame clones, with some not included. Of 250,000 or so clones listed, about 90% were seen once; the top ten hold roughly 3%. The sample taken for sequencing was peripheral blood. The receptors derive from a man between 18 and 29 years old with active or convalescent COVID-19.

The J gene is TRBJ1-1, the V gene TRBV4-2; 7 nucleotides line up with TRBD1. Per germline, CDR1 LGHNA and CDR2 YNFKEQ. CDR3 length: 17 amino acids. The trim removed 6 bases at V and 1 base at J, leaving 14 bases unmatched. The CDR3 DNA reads TGTGCCAGCAGGTTGGGACAGTCGGACCGTTCGAACACTGAAGCTTTCTTT. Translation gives CASRLGQSDRSNTEAFF.

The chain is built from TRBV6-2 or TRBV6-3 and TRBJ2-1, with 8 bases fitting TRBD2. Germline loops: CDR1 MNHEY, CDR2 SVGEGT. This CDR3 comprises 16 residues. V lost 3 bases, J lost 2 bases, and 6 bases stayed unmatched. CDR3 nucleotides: TGTGCCAGCAGTTATGACGGGAGGGCCACCTACAATGAGCAGTTCTTC. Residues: CASSYDGRATYNEQFF.

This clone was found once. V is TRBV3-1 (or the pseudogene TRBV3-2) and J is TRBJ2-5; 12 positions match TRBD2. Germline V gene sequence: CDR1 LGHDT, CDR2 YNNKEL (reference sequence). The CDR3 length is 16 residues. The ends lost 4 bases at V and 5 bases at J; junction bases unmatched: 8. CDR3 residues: CASSRELAGGPETQYF. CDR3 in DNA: TGTGCCAGCAGCCGCGAACTAGCGGGGGGTCCGGAGACCCAGTACTTC.

CDR3 protein: CASSQELELRGYGYTF. CDR3 coding DNA: TGCGCCAGCAGCCAAGAGCTTGAACTCCGCGGCTATGGCTACACCTTC. This rearrangement joins TRBV4-3 to TRBJ1-2, with D unresolved. The CDR3 totals 16 residues. V was cut by 0 bases and J by 4 bases, with 15 bases left in between. Germline CDR1 and CDR2: LGHNA and YSLEER.

Here the CDR3 DNA reads TGTGCCAGCAGCTCCACAGGGGGCTTCTACAATGAGCAGTTCTTC. Amino acids: CASSSTGGFYNEQFF. This chain links TRBV7-3 with TRBJ2-1; 9 bases line up with TRBD1. CDR1 and CDR2 (germline): SGHTA, FQGTGA. This CDR3 is 15 amino acids long. With 4 bases clipped from V and 3 bases from J, the junction kept 4 bases outside the gene matches.

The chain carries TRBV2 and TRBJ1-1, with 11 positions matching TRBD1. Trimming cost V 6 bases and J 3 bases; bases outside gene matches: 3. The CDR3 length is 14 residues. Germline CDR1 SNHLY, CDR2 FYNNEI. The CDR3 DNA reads TGTGCCAGCAGACCGGGACAGGGGGACACTGAAGCTTTCTTT. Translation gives CASRPGQGDTEAFF.

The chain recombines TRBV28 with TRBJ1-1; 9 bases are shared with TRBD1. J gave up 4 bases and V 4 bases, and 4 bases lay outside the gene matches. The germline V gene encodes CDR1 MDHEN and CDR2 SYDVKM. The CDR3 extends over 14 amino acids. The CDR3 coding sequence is TGTGCCAGCAGTTCTGGGACAGGGAGCACTGAAGCTTTCTTT. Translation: CASSSGTGSTEAFF.

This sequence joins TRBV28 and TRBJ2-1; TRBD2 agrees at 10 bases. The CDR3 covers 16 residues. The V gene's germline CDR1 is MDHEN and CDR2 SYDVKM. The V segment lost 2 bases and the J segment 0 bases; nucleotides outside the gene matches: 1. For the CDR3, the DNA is TGTGCCAGCAGTTTACCTAGCGGGGGCTCCTACAATGAGCAGTTCTTC. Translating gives CASSLPSGGSYNEQFF.

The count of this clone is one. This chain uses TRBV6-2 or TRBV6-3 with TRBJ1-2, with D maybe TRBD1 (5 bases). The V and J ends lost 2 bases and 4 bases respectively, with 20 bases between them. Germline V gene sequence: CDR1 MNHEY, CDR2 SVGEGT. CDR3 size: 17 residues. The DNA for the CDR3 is TGTGCCAGCAGTTACGAGGAGGGGACTACCGACTTCTATGGCTACACCTTC. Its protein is CASSYEEGTTDFYGYTF.

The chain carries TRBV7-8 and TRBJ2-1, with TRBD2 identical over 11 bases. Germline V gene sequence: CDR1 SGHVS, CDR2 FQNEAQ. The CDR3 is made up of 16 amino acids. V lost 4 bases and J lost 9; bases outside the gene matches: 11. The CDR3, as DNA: TGTGCCAGCAGCTCCTTAACTAGCGGGAGAGGTAGTGAGCAGTTCTTC. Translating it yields CASSSLTSGRGSEQFF.

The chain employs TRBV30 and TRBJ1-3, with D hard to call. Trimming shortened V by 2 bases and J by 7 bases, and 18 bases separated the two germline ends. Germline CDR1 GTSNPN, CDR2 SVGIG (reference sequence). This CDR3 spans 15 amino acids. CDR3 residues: CAWSLGKTAGNTIYF. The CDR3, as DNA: TGTGCCTGGAGTTTAGGGAAAACGGCGGGGAACACCATATATTTT.

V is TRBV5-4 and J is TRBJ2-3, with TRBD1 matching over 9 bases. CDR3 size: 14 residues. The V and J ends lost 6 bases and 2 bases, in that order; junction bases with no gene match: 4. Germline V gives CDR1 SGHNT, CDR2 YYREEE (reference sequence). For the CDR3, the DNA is TGTGCCAGCAAGGACAGGGGATACACAGATACGCAGTATTTT. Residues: CASKDRGYTDTQYF.

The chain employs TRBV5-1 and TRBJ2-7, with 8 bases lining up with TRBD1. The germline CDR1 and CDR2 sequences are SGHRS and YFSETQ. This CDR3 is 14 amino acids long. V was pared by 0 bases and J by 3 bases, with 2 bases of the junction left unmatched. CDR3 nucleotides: TGCGCCAGCAGCTTGGAGGGACAGGTCTACGAGCAGTACTTC. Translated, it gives CASSLEGQVYEQYF.

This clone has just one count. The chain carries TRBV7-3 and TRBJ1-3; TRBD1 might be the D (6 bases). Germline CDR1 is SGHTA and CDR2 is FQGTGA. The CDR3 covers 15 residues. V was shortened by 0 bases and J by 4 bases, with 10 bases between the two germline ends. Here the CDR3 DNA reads TGTGCCAGCAGCTTAACAACAGGGCTCGGAAACACCATATATTTT. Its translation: CASSLTTGLGNTIYF.

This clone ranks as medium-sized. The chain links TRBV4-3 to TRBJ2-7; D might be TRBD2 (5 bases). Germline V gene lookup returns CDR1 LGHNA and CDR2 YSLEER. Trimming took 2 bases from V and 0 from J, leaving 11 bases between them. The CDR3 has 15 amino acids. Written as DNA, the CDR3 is TGCGCCAGCAGCCAACAAAGGACTGGCTCCTACGAGCAGTACTTC. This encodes CASSQQRTGSYEQYF.

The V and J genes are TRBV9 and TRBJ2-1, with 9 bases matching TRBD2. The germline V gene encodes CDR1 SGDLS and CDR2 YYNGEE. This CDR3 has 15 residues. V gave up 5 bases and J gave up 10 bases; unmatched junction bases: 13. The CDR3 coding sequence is TGTGCCAGCAGTATAGCTGGACTAGCGATTTACGAGCAGTTCTTC. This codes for CASSIAGLAIYEQFF.

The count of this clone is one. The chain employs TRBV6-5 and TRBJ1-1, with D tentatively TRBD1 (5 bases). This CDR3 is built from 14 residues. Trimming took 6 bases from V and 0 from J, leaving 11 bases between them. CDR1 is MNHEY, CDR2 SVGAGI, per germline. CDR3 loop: CASRTTDMNTEAFF. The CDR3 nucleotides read TGTGCCAGCAGAACGACAGATATGAACACTGAAGCTTTCTTT.

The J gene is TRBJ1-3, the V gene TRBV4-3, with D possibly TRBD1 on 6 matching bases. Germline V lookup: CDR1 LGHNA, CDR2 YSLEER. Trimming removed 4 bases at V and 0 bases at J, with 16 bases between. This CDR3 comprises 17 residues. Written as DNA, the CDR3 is TGCGCCAGCAGCCCTGAGGCCCAGGGGCACTCTGGAAACACCATATATTTT. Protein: CASSPEAQGHSGNTIYF.

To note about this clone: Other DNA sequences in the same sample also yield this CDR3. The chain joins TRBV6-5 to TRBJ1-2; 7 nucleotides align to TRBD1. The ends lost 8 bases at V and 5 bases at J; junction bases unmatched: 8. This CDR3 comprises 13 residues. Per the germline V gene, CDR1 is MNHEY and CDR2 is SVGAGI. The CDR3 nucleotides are TGTGCCAGCTCACGGGACAGCTCTTATGGCTACACCTTC. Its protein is CASSRDSSYGYTF.

The CDR3 DNA is TGCGCCAGCAGCTCCAGATTAACCGGGACAGTGTTTTATGGCTACACCTTC. It translates to CASSSRLTGTVFYGYTF. The chain employs TRBV5-1 and TRBJ1-2; 7 bases align to TRBD1. V lost 3 bases to trimming and J lost 5 bases; unmatched junction nucleotides: 16. The CDR3 runs to 17 residues. The germline V gene has CDR1 SGHRS and CDR2 YFSETQ.

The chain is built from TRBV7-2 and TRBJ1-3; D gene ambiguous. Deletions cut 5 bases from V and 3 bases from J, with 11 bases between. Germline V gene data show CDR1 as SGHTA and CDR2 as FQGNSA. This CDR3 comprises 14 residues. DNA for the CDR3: TGTGCCAGCAGCCCCAAGAGGAATGGAAACACCATATATTTT. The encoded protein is CASSPKRNGNTIYF.

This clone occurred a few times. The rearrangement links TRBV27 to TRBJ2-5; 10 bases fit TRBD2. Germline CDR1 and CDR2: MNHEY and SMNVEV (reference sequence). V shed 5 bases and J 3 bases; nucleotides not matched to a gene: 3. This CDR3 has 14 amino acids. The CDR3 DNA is TGTGCCAGCAGTCGGCTAGCGGGGGAAGAGACCCAGTACTTC. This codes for CASSRLAGEETQYF.

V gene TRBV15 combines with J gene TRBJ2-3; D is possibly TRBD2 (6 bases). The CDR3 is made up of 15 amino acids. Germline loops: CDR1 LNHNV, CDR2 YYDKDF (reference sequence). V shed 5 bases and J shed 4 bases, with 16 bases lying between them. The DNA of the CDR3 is TGTGCCACCAGCGTCGGGGGAAGGGGCGCAGATACGCAGTATTTT. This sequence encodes CATSVGGRGADTQYF. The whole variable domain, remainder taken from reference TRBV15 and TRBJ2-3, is DAMVIQNPRYQVTQFGKPVTLSCSQTLNHNVMYWYQQKSSQAPKLLFHYYDKDFNNEADTPDNFQSRRPNTSFCFLDIRSPGLGDTAMYLCATSVGGRGADTQYFGPGTRLTVL.

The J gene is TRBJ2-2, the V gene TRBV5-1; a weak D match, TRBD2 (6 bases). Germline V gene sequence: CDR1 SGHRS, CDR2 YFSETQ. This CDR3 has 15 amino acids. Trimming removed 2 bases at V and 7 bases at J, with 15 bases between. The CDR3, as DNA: TGCGCCAGCAGCTTACTCGGGGGACGGTTCGGGGAGCTGTTTTTT. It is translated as CASSLLGGRFGELFF.

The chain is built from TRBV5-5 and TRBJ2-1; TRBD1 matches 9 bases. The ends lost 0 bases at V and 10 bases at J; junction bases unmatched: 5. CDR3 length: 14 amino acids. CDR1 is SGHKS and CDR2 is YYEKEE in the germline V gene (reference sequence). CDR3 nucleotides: TGTGCCAGCAGCTTGGAACAGGGGGCGGGGGAGCAGTTCTTC. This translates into CASSLEQGAGEQFF.

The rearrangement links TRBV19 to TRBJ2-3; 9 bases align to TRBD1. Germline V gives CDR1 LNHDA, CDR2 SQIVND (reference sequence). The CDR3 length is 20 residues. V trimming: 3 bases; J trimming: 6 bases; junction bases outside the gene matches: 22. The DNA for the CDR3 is TGTGCCAGTAGTATCAGGGGTAGGGACAGGGTCCCAACGGCCACCGATACGCAGTATTTT. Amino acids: CASSIRGRDRVPTATDTQYF.

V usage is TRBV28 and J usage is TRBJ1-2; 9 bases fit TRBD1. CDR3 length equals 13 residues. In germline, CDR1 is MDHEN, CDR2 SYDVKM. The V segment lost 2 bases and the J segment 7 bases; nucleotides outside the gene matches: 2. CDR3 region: CASSLGQGLGYTF. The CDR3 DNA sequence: TGTGCCAGCAGTTTAGGACAGGGGCTTGGCTACACCTTC.